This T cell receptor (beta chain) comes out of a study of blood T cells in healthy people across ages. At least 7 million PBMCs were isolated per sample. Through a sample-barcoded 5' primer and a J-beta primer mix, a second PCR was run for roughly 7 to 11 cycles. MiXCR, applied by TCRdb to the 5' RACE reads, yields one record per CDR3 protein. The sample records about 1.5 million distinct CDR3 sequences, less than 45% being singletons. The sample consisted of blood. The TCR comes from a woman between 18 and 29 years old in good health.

The CDR3 bases are TGTGCCAGCAGGGAGTGGGCTAGCACAGATACGCAGTATTTT. The encoded protein is CASREWASTDTQYF. This chain links TRBV12-3 or TRBV12-4 with TRBJ2-3; D unclear. V shed 6 bases and J shed 0 bases, with 10 bases lying between them. CDR3 length equals 14 residues.